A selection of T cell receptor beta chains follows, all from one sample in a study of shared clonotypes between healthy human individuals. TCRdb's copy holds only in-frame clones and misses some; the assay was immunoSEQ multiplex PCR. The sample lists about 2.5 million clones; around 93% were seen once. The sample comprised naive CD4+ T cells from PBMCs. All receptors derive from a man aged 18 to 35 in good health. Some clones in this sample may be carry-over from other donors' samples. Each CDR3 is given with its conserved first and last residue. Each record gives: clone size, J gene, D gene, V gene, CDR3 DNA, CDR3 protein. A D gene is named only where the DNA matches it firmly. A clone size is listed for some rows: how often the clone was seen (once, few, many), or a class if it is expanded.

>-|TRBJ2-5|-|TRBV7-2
TGTGCCAGCAGCTTAAGGCGACAAGAGACCCAGTACTTC
CASSLRRQETQYF
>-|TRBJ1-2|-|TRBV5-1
TGCGCCAGCAGCTTCGGGCGTCAGGCTAACTATGGCTACACCTTC
CASSFGRQANYGYTF
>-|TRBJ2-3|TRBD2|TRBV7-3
TGTGCCAGCAGCTCTAACGCCCTAGCGGGGGATACGCAGTATTTT
CASSSNALAGDTQYF
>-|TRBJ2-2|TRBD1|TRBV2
TGTGCCAGCAAAGGCGGACAGGGTAACACCGGGGAGCTGTTTTTT
CASKGGQGNTGELFF
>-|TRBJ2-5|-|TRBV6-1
TGTGCCAGCAGTCCCCCCGGACAGCAAGAGACCCAGTACTTC
CASSPPGQQETQYF
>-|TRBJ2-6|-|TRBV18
TGTGCCAGCTCACCACAGTTGGGAGCCGCTGGGGCCAACGTCCTGACTTTC
CASSPQLGAAGANVLTF
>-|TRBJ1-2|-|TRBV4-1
TGCGCCAGCAGCCAAGAAGGGGGGCCCCATGGCTACACCTTC
CASSQEGGPHGYTF
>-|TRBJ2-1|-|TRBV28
TGTGCCAGCAGCGTCCGGGACTCCTACAATGAGCAGTTCTTC
CASSVRDSYNEQFF
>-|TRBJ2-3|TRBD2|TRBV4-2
TGTGCCAGCAGCCATCCTCCGGGGACTAGCATTCGCACAGATACGCAGTATTTT
CASSHPPGTSIRTDTQYF
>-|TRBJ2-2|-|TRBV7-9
TGTGCCAGCAGCCCATCCGGGGAGCTGTTTTTT
CASSPSGELFF
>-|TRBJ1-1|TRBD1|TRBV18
TGTGCCAGCTCGCCGACAGGGGAGGGCACTGAAGCTTTCTTT
CASSPTGEGTEAFF
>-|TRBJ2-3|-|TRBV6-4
TGTGCCAGCAGTGTGAACCCCCGCACAGATACGCAGTATTTT
CASSVNPRTDTQYF
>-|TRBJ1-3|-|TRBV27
TGTGCCAGCAAGGCGGACAGTAGCATTTCTGGAAACACCATATATTTT
CASKADSSISGNTIYF
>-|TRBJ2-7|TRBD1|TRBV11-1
TGTGCCAGCAGACAAGGGACAGGGGGGTCCCCCTACGAGCAGTACTTC
CASRQGTGGSPYEQYF
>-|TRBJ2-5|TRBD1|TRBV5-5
TGTGCCAGCAGCTTGACAGGGGGCGATGAGACCCAGTACTTC
CASSLTGGDETQYF
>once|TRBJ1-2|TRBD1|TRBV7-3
TGTGCCAGCAGCTTACGACAGGGGTATGGCTACACCTTC
CASSLRQGYGYTF
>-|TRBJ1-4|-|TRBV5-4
TGTGCCAGCAGCAGTTTGGGCCGAGGGGAAAAACTGTTTTTT
CASSSLGRGEKLFF
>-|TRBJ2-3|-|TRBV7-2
TGTGCCAGCAGCTTTCTAGGGCGCGGCACAGATACGCAGTATTTT
CASSFLGRGTDTQYF
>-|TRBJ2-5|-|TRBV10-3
TGTGCCATCAGCGACACCTTCCCCGGGACCGCAGCCCGTCAAGAGACCCAGTACTTC
CAISDTFPGTAARQETQYF
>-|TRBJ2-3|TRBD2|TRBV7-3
TGTGCCAGCAGCTTAGGTCCTAGCGGGAGTGTAGATACGCAGTATTTT
CASSLGPSGSVDTQYF
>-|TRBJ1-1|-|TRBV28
TGTGCCAGCAGTTTACCAGGAGACATGAACACTGAAGCTTTCTTT
CASSLPGDMNTEAFF
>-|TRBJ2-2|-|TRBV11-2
TGTGCCAGCAGCTTCTCCCTGATCGGTTCAGGGCGCGTCGGGGAGCTGTTTTTT
CASSFSLIGSGRVGELFF
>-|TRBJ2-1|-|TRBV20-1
TGCGGAAAACAGGGATACAATGAGCAGTTCTTC
CGKQGYNEQFF
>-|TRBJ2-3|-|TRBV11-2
TGTGCCAGCAGCCCCCCCGGGACTTACACAGATACGCAGTATTTT
CASSPPGTYTDTQYF
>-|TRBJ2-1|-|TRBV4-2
TGTGCCAGCAGCCAAGTGGGGGGATCTGTATACAATGAGCAGTTCTTC
CASSQVGGSVYNEQFF
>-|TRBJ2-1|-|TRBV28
TGTGCCAGCAGTTTAGTAGGCGGAACCCTATACAATGAGCAGTTCTTC
CASSLVGGTLYNEQFF
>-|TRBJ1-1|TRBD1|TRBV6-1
TGTGCCAGCAGAAGAGGGACAGGGGTGAACACTGAAGCTTTCTTT
CASRRGTGVNTEAFF
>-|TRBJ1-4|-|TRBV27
TGTGCCAGCAGTTTACTGAGGGGAAATGAAAAACTGTTTTTT
CASSLLRGNEKLFF
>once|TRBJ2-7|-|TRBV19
TGTGCCAGTAGGGCCTCGGAGGGCCGGGACCTCTACGAGCAGTACTTC
CASRASEGRDLYEQYF
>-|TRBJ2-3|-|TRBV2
TGTGCCACACAACCGGGACCTTTCACAGATACGCAGTATTTT
CATQPGPFTDTQYF
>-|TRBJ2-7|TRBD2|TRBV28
TGTGCCAGCAGTACTCCTAGCGGGAGAGAGCAGTACTTC
CASSTPSGREQYF
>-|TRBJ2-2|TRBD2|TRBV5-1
TGCGCCAGCAGCTTTCTAGCGGGAGCGTCCGGGGAGCTGTTTTTT
CASSFLAGASGELFF
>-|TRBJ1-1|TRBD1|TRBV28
TGTGCCAGCAGTCTCGGGAGGGGGCAGGTCACTGAAGCTTTCTTT
CASSLGRGQVTEAFF